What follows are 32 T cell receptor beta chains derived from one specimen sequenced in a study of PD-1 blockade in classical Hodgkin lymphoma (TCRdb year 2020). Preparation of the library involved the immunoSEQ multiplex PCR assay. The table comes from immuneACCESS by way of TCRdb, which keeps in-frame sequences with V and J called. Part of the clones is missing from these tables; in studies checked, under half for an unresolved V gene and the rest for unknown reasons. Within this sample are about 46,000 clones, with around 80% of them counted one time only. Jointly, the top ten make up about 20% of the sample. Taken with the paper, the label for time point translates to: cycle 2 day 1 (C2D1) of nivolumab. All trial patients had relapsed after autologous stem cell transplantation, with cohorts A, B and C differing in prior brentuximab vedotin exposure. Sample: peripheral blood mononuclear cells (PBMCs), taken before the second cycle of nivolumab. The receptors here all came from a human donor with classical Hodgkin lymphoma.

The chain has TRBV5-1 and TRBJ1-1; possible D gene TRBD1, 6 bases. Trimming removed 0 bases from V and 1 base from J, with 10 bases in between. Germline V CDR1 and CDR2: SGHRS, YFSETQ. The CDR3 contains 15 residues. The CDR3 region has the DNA TGCGCCAGCAGCTTGGCCGGACAGCCGAACACTGAAGCTTTCTTT. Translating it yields CASSLAGQPNTEAFF.

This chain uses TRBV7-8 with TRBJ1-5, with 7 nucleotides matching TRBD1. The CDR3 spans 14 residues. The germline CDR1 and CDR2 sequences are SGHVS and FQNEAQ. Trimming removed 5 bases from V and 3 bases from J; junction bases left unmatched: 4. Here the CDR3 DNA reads TGTGCCAGCAGCGCCGGGACAGACAATCAGCCCCAGCATTTT. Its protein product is CASSAGTDNQPQHF.

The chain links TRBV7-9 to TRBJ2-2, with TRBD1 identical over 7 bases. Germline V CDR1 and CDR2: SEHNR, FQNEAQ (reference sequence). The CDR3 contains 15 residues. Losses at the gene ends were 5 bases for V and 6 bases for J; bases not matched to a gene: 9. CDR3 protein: CASSNPGQSAGELFF. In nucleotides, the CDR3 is TGTGCCAGCAGCAACCCGGGACAGTCGGCCGGGGAGCTGTTTTTT. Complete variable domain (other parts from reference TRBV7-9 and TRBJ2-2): DTGVSQNPRHKITKRGQNVTFRCDPISEHNRLYWYRQTLGQGPEFLTYFQNEAQLEKSRLLSDRFSAERPKGSFSTLEIQRTEQGDSAMYLCASSNPGQSAGELFFGEGSRLTVL.

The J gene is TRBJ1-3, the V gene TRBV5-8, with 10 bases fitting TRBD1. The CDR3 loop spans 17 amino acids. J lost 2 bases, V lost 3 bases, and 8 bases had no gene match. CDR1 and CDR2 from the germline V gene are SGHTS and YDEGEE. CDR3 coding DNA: TGTGCCAGCAGCTGGACACGGGGGACAGGGGCTGGAAACACCATATATTTT. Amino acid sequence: CASSWTRGTGAGNTIYF.

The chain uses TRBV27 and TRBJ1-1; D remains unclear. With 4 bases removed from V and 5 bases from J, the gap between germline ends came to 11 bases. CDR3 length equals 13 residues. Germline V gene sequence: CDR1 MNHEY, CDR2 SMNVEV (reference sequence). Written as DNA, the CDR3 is TGTGCCAGCAGTTCGGGTGGGTGGACTGAAGCTTTCTTT. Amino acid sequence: CASSSGGWTEAFF.

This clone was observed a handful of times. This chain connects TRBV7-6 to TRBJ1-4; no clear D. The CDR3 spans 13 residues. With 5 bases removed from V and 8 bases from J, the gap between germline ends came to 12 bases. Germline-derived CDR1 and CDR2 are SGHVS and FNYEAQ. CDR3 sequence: CASSPGFKEKLFF. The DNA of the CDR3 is TGTGCCAGCAGCCCCGGTTTTAAAGAAAAACTGTTTTTT.

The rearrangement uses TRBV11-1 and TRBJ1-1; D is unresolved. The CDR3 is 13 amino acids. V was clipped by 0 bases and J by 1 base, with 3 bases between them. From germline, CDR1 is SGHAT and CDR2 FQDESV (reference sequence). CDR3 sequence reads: CASSLAKNTEAFF. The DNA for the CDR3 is TGTGCCAGCAGCTTAGCCAAGAACACTGAAGCTTTCTTT.

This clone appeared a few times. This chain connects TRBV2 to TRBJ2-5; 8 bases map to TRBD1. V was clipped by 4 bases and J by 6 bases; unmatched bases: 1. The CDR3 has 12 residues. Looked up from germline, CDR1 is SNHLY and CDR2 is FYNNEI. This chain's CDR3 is CASSGDRQTQYF. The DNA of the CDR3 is TGTGCCAGCAGTGGGGACAGGCAGACCCAGTACTTC. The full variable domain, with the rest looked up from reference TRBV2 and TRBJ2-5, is EPEVTQTPSHQVTQMGQEVILRCVPISNHLYFYWYRQILGQKVEFLVSFYNNEISEKSEIFDDQFSVERPDGSNFTLKIRSTKLEDSAMYFCASSGDRQTQYFGPGTRLLVL.

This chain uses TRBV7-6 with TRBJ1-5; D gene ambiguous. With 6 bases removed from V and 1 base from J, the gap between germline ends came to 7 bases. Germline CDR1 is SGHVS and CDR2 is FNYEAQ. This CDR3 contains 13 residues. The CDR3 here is CASSRMSNQPQHF. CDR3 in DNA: TGTGCCAGCAGTAGGATGAGCAATCAGCCCCAGCATTTT.

The DNA of the CDR3 is TGCGCCAGCAGCCCCGGACTAGCGGGGGTCCAAGAGACCCAGTACTTC. Its protein product is CASSPGLAGVQETQYF. The genes are TRBV5-1 and TRBJ2-5, with 13 bases fitting TRBD2. CDR3 length equals 16 residues. Germline trimming cut 4 bases from V and 1 base from J; bases unmatched to any gene: 4. Germline CDR1 SGHRS, CDR2 YFSETQ.

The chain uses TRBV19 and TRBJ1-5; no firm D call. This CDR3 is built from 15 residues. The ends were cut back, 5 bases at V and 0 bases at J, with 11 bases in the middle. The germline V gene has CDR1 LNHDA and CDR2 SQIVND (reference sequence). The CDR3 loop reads CASSDRDYSNQPQHF. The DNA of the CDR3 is TGTGCCAGTAGTGACCGGGATTATAGCAATCAGCCCCAGCATTTT. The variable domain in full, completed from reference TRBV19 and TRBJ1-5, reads DGGITQSPKYLFRKEGQNVTLSCEQNLNHDAMYWYRQDPGQGLRLIYYSQIVNDFQKGDIAEGYSVSREKKESFPLTVTSAQKNPTAFYLCASSDRDYSNQPQHFGDGTRLSIL.

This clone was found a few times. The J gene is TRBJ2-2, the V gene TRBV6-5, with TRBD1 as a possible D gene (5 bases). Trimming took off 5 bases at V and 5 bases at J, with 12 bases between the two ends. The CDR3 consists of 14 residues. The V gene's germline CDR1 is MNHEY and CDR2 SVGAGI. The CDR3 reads CASSLLRGTGELFF. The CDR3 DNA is TGTGCCAGCAGTCTTCTAAGGGGTACCGGGGAGCTGTTTTTT.

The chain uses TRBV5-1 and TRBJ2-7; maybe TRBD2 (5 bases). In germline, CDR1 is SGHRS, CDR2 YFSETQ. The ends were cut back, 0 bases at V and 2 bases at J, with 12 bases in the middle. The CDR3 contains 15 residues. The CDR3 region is CASSLAPAEPYEQYF. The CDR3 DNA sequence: TGCGCCAGCAGCTTGGCTCCAGCGGAGCCCTACGAGCAGTACTTC.

The CDR3 coding sequence is TGTGCCAGCACCAGCTCTGGAAACACCATATATTTT. Translated, it gives CASTSSGNTIYF. This chain joins TRBV25-1 and TRBJ1-3; D call uncertain. The V gene lost 7 bases and the J gene lost 0 bases, with 4 bases spanning the gap. The CDR3 length is 12 residues. Germline values: CDR1 MGHDK, CDR2 SYGVNS.

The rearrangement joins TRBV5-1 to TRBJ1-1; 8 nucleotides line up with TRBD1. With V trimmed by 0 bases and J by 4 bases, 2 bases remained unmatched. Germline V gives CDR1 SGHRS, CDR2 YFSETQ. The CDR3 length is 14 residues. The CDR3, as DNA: TGCGCCAGCAGCTTGGACAGGGGGAGCACTGAAGCTTTCTTT. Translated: CASSLDRGSTEAFF.

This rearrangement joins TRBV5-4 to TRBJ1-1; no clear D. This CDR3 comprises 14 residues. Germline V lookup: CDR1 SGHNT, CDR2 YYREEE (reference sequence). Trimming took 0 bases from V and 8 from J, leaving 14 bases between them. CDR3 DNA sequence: TGTGCCAGCAGCTTGGGCGCCTCCAGTGGGGAAGCTTTCTTT. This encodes CASSLGASSGEAFF.

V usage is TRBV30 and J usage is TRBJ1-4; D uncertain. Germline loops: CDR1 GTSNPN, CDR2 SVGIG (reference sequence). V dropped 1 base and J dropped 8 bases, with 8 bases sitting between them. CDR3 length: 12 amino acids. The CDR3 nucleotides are TGTGCCTGGAGTGGAGGTGGGGAAAAACTGTTTTTT. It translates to CAWSGGGEKLFF. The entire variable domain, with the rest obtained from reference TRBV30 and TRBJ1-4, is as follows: SQTIHQWPATLVQPVGSPLSLECTVEGTSNPNLYWYRQAAGRGLQLLFYSVGIGQISSEVPQNLSASRPQDRQFILSSKKLLLSDSGFYLCAWSGGGEKLFFGSGTQLSVL.

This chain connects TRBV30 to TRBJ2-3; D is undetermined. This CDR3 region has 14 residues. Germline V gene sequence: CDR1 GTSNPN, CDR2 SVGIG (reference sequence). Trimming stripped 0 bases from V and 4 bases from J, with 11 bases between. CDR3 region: CAWSVNAGPDTQYF. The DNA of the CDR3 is TGTGCCTGGAGTGTCAACGCTGGCCCAGATACGCAGTATTTT.

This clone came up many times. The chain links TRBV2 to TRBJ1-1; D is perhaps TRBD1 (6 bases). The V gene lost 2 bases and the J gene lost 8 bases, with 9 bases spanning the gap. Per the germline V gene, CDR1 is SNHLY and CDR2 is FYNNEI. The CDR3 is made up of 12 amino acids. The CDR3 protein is CASSEQGFEAFF. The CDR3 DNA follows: TGTGCCAGCAGTGAACAGGGGTTCGAAGCTTTCTTT.

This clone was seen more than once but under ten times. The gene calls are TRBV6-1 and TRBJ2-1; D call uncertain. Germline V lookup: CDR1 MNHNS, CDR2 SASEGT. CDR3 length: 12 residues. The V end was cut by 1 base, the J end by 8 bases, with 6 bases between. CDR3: CASSEEGYEQFF. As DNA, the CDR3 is TGTGCCAGCAGTGAAGAAGGGTATGAGCAGTTCTTC.

This CDR3 reads CASSQASGNTIYF. In DNA, the CDR3 is TGTGCCAGCAGCCAGGCGTCGGGAAACACCATATATTTT. The chain has TRBV4-2 and TRBJ1-3; no clear D. The CDR3 is made up of 13 amino acids. Germline-derived CDR1 and CDR2 are LGHNA and YNFKEQ. V lost 3 bases and J lost 4, with 7 bases in between.

In DNA form, the CDR3 reads TGCGCCAGCAGCCTAAGGACAGGTAGCACAGATACGCAGTATTTT. This codes for CASSLRTGSTDTQYF. The chain carries TRBV5-1 and TRBJ2-3; TRBD1 matches 7 bases. Trimming took 4 bases from V and 0 from J; bases not matched to a gene: 5. This CDR3 has 15 residues. The germline V gene encodes CDR1 SGHRS and CDR2 YFSETQ.

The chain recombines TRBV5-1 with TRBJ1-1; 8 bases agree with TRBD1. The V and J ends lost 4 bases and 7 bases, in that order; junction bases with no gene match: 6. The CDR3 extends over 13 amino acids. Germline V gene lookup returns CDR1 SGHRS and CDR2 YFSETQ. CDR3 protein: CASSLDRVGEAFF. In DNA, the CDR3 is TGCGCCAGCAGCCTGGACAGGGTGGGTGAAGCTTTCTTT.

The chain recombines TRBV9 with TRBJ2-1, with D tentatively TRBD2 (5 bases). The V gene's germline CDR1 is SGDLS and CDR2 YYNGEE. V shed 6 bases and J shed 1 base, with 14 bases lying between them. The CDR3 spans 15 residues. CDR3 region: CASNPRGLSYNEQFF. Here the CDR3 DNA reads TGTGCCAGCAACCCCCGGGGTTTATCCTACAATGAGCAGTTCTTC. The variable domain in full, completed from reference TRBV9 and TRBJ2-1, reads DSGVTQTPKHLITATGQRVTLRCSPRSGDLSVYWYQQSLDQGLQFLIQYYNGEERAKGNILERFSAQQFPDLHSELNLSSLELGDSALYFCASNPRGLSYNEQFFGPGTRLTVL.

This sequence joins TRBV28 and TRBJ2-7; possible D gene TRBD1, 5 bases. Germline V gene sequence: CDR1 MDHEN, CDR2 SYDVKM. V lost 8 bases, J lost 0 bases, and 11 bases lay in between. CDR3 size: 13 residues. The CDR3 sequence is CASYSGSSYEQYF. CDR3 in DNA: TGTGCCAGCTACTCAGGGTCCTCCTACGAGCAGTACTTC. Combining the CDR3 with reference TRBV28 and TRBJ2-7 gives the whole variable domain DVKVTQSSRYLVKRTGEKVFLECVQDMDHENMFWYRQDPGLGLRLIYFSYDVKMKEKGDIPEGYSVSREKKERFSLILESASTNQTSMYLCASYSGSSYEQYFGPGTRLTVT.

The CDR3 nucleotides read TGTGCCACCAGCAGAGAAGAGACAGGGTCGGACTATGGCTACACCTTC. This codes for CATSREETGSDYGYTF. The gene calls are TRBV15 and TRBJ1-2; TRBD1 aligns across 7 bases. Germline CDR1 and CDR2: LNHNV and YYDKDF (reference sequence). The CDR3 consists of 16 residues. V lost 0 bases and J lost 3; bases outside the gene matches: 7.

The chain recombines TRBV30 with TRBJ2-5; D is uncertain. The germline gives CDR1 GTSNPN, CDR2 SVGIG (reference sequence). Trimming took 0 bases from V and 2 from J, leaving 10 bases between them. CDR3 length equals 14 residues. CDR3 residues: CAWSVKDGQETQYF. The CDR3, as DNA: TGTGCCTGGAGTGTAAAGGACGGGCAAGAGACCCAGTACTTC.

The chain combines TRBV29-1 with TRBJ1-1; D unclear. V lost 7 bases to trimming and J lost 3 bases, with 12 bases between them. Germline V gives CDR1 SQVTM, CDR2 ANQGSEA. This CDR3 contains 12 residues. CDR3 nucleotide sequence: TGCAGCGGAACCCCAAGAGACACTGAAGCTTTCTTT. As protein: CSGTPRDTEAFF.

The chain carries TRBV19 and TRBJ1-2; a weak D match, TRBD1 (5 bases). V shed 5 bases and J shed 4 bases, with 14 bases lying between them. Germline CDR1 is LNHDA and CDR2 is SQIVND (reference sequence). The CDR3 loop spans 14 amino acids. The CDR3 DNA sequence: TGTGCCAGTAGTTGGGACGGGGAAATCTATGGCTACACCTTC. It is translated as CASSWDGEIYGYTF.

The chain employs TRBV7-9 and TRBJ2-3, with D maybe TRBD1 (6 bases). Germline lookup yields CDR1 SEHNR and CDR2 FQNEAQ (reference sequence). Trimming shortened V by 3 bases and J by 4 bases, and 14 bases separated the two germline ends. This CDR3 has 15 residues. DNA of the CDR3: TGTGCCAGCAGCTTCGGACAGTATGGCGCAGATACGCAGTATTTT. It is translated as CASSFGQYGADTQYF.

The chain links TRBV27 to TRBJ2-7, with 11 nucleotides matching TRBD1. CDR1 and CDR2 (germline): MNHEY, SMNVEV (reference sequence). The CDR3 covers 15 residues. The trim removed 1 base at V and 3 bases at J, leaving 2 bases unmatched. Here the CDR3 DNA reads TGTGCCAGCAGTTTATTCGGGACAGGGGGCTACGAGCAGTACTTC. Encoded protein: CASSLFGTGGYEQYF.

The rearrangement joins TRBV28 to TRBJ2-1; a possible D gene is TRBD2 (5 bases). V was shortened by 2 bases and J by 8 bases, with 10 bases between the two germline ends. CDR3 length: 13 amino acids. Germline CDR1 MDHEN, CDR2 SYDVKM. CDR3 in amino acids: CASSLVGVDEQFF. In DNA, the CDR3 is TGTGCCAGCAGTTTAGTCGGGGTGGATGAGCAGTTCTTC. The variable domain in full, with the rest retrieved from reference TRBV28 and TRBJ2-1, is DVKVTQSSRYLVKRTGEKVFLECVQDMDHENMFWYRQDPGLGLRLIYFSYDVKMKEKGDIPEGYSVSREKKERFSLILESASTNQTSMYLCASSLVGVDEQFFGPGTRLTVL.